This paragraph reports one T cell receptor (beta chain). This CDR3 spans 14 amino acids. Germline lookup yields CDR1 MNHNY and CDR2 SVGAGI (reference sequence). V lost 2 bases and J 5 bases, leaving 9 bases between the germline ends. This sample stems from a study of shared clonotypes between healthy human individuals. Only in-frame clones appear in the TCRdb table, and some are missing; sequencing was by immunoSEQ multiplex PCR. The profile covers some 2,000,000 clones, with about 95% appearing a single time and roughly 0.13% taken by the ten largest. This chain uses TRBV6-6 with TRBJ2-2; tentatively, D is TRBD2 (6 bases). The clonotype was recovered from a man between 18 and 35 years old in good health. The sequenced sample consisted of naive CD4+ T cells sorted from blood. Subset meaning: CD45RA+ positively selected. Here the CDR3 DNA reads TGTGCCAGCAGTTACGGGCTAGCGACCGGGGAGCTGTTTTTT. This encodes CASSYGLATGELFF.